The 28 T cell receptor beta chains presented below share a single source sample, sequenced in a study of early T cells in non-severe SARS-CoV-2 infection. TCRdb independently ran MiXCR on the 5' RACE reads; one entry per CDR3 protein. The data contain tens of thousands of distinct CDR3 sequences, 8% to 10% of them singletons. Material: whole blood. These receptors were obtained from an adult who was a healthcare worker with PCR-confirmed SARS-CoV-2 infection or an uninfected control (not recorded which).

This clonotype was counted a few times. V and J are TRBV4-2 and TRBJ2-7; the D gene is possibly TRBD2 (5 bases). CDR1 and CDR2 (germline): LGHNA, YNFKEQ. The CDR3 covers 14 residues. Trimming shortened V by 1 base and J by 1 base, and 8 bases separated the two germline ends. In nucleotides, the CDR3 is TGTGCCAGCAGCCAAGTGGGCGGGTCCTACGAGCAGTACTTC. Translation gives CASSQVGGSYEQYF.

Relative to its sample, this clonotype is medium-sized. The chain couples TRBV6-2 or TRBV6-3 to TRBJ2-4; D might be TRBD1 (6 bases). The ends were cut back, 5 bases at V and 7 bases at J, with 15 bases in the middle. Germline values: CDR1 MNHEY, CDR2 SVGEGT. This CDR3 has 14 residues. CDR3 sequence reads: CASSRTGQGNIQYF. CDR3 nucleotides: TGTGCCAGCAGTCGCACAGGGCAAGGGAACATTCAGTACTTC.

The chain joins TRBV11-3 to TRBJ2-1, with TRBD1 matching over 8 bases. Germline trimming cut 6 bases from V and 11 bases from J; bases unmatched to any gene: 12. Germline assignment: CDR1 SGHNT and CDR2 YENEEA. The CDR3 consists of 14 residues. The CDR3 DNA follows: TGTGCCAGCAGTCCCGCAACAGGGGGTAATAAGCAGTTCTTC. Translated, it gives CASSPATGGNKQFF.

This chain connects TRBV20-1 to TRBJ2-1; D may correspond to TRBD1 or TRBD2 (6 bases each). CDR1 and CDR2 from the germline V gene are DFQATT and SNEGSKA (reference sequence). V shed 2 bases and J shed 2 bases, with 7 bases lying between them. The CDR3 consists of 13 residues. CDR3 loop: CSARRGPYNEQFF. The CDR3 DNA sequence: TGCAGTGCTAGACGGGGGCCCTACAATGAGCAGTTCTTC.

The chain uses TRBV28 and TRBJ2-5; D ambiguous. The V end lost 5 bases, the J end lost 2 bases, and 9 bases lay between the germline ends. The CDR3 length is 13 residues. Germline lookup yields CDR1 MDHEN and CDR2 SYDVKM. The CDR3 loop reads CASSVGDQETQYF. As DNA, the CDR3 is TGTGCCAGCAGTGTCGGAGATCAAGAGACCCAGTACTTC.

The chain joins TRBV13 to TRBJ2-1; D call uncertain. This CDR3 is built from 15 residues. Germline CDR1 is PRHDT and CDR2 is FYEKMQ (reference sequence). V was pared by 5 bases and J by 0 bases, with 11 bases between. CDR3 amino acids: CASSPTPSSYNEQFF. The CDR3 nucleotides read TGTGCCAGCAGCCCGACTCCTAGCTCCTACAATGAGCAGTTCTTC.

This clonotype has more than one count but fewer than ten. The chain recombines TRBV29-1 with TRBJ1-1; no clear D. Trimming stripped 4 bases from V and 5 bases from J, with 8 bases between. Germline V gene data show CDR1 as SQVTM and CDR2 as ANQGSEA. The CDR3 extends over 11 amino acids. This CDR3 reads CSVGMGTEAFF. In nucleotides, the CDR3 is TGCAGCGTTGGTATGGGGACTGAAGCTTTCTTT.

This clonotype was recorded many times. This chain links TRBV6-6 with TRBJ1-5, with 7 nucleotides matching TRBD1. This CDR3 has 14 amino acids. CDR1 is MNHNY and CDR2 is SVGAGI in the germline V gene (reference sequence). V was pared by 6 bases and J by 3 bases, with 5 bases of the junction left unmatched. CDR3 in DNA: TGTGCCAGCAGACCCACAGGGGCCAATCAGCCCCAGCATTTT. Its translation is CASRPTGANQPQHF.

This clonotype was counted between two and nine times. The chain employs TRBV5-4 and TRBJ2-5; D gene unclear. The CDR3 is made up of 13 amino acids. With 4 bases removed from V and 2 bases from J, the gap between germline ends came to 9 bases. The germline V gene has CDR1 SGHNT and CDR2 YYREEE (reference sequence). For the CDR3, the DNA is TGTGCCAGCAGCCTGGCCCGGCAAGAGACCCAGTACTTC. Its protein product is CASSLARQETQYF.

This clonotype was found many times. The chain carries TRBV6-4 and TRBJ1-1; 7 bases are a match to TRBD1. The V and J ends lost 0 bases and 7 bases, in that order; junction bases with no gene match: 5. The CDR3 runs to 14 residues. Germline CDR1 MRHNA, CDR2 SNTAGT. The CDR3 coding sequence is TGTGCCAGCAGTGACTCAAGTCAGGGGGGTGAAGCTTTCTTT. It translates to CASSDSSQGGEAFF.

V is TRBV7-2 and J is TRBJ2-7; 13 bases fit TRBD2. The CDR3 contains 15 residues. Per germline, CDR1 SGHTA and CDR2 FQGNSA. The J segment lost 5 bases and the V segment lost 7 bases, leaving 8 bases of the junction unmatched. CDR3 amino acids: CASTSGLAGNHEQYF. As DNA, the CDR3 is TGTGCCAGCACCTCGGGACTAGCGGGAAACCACGAGCAGTACTTC.

The chain links TRBV5-1 to TRBJ2-7; TRBD1 matches 7 bases. The length of the CDR3 is 14 residues. V trimming: 1 base; J trimming: 4 bases; junction bases outside the gene matches: 5. Germline CDR1 reads SGHRS; CDR2 reads YFSETQ. The CDR3: CASSLLGGTYEQYF. The CDR3 region has the DNA TGCGCCAGCAGCTTGTTAGGGGGCACGTACGAGCAGTACTTC.

There are many counts of this clonotype. The CDR3 sequence is CAWSAHRRSGEKLFF. The DNA for the CDR3 is TGTGCCTGGAGTGCCCATCGACGGTCCGGGGAAAAACTGTTTTTT. The V gene is TRBV30, the J gene TRBJ1-4; D ambiguous. Looked up from germline, CDR1 is GTSNPN and CDR2 is SVGIG (reference sequence). The CDR3 is made up of 15 amino acids. V lost 1 base and J lost 8, with 17 bases in between.

V is TRBV20-1 and J is TRBJ2-7; a possible D gene is TRBD2 (6 bases). This CDR3 is 12 amino acids long. Looked up from germline, CDR1 is DFQATT and CDR2 is SNEGSKA (reference sequence). Deletions cut 3 bases from V and 7 bases from J, with 13 bases between. The CDR3 spells CSARGLLGEQYF. The CDR3 bases are TGCAGTGCTAGGGGACTCCTCGGGGAGCAGTACTTC.

This clonotype was detected many times. The chain joins TRBV29-1 to TRBJ2-1; possibly TRBD1 for D (6 bases). In germline, CDR1 is SQVTM, CDR2 ANQGSEA. The CDR3 extends over 16 amino acids. V was clipped by 0 bases and J by 0 bases, with 12 bases between them. This CDR3 reads CSVEDPDRSSYNEQFF. The CDR3 region has the DNA TGCAGCGTTGAAGATCCCGACAGGAGCTCCTACAATGAGCAGTTCTTC.

At least ten counts were recorded for this clonotype. This chain links TRBV7-9 with TRBJ2-1; the D call may be TRBD1 or TRBD2 (5 bases each). This CDR3 region has 11 residues. Between the trimmed V and J ends, which lost 3 bases and 9 bases, there was a span of 6 bases. CDR1 is SEHNR and CDR2 is FQNEAQ in the germline V gene (reference sequence). The CDR3 protein is CASSFGTEQFF. The CDR3 DNA follows: TGTGCCAGCAGCTTCGGGACTGAGCAGTTCTTC.

This clonotype was picked up many times. This rearrangement joins TRBV11-2 to TRBJ2-1; D not certain. Trimming took 3 bases from V and 7 from J, leaving 13 bases between them. In germline, CDR1 is SGHAT, CDR2 FQNNGV. The CDR3 consists of 14 residues. CDR3 DNA sequence: TGTGCCAGCAGCTTCTACCGACCGAATAATGAGCAGTTCTTC. Translated: CASSFYRPNNEQFF.

This clonotype showed up many times. V is TRBV19 and J is TRBJ1-4; unclear D gene. This CDR3 contains 14 residues. Trimming stripped 7 bases from V and 8 bases from J, with 17 bases between. Germline assignment: CDR1 LNHDA and CDR2 SQIVND (reference sequence). The CDR3 is CASKSPVPREKLFF. The CDR3, as DNA: TGTGCCAGTAAGAGCCCGGTACCGCGAGAAAAACTGTTTTTT.

This clonotype was seen a handful of times. The chain uses TRBV7-6 and TRBJ1-5, with 10 nucleotides matching TRBD1. The J segment lost 3 bases and the V segment lost 8 bases, leaving 1 base of the junction unmatched. This CDR3 is built from 13 residues. Germline CDR1 SGHVS, CDR2 FNYEAQ. The CDR3 here is CASGQGDNQPQHF. In DNA, the CDR3 is TGTGCCAGCGGACAGGGGGACAATCAGCCCCAGCATTTT.

The rearrangement joins TRBV25-1 to TRBJ2-1; 12 bases map to TRBD2. V dropped 5 bases and J dropped 5; count of bases not matched to a gene: 4. CDR3 length: 15 amino acids. CDR1 and CDR2 from the germline V gene are MGHDK and SYGVNS. The CDR3 DNA is TGTGCCAGCAGTCCTAGCGGGAGGGCCGACAATGAGCAGTTCTTC. It codes for CASSPSGRADNEQFF. The full variable domain, rest sourced from reference TRBV25-1 and TRBJ2-1, is EADIYQTPRYLVIGTGKKITLECSQTMGHDKMYWYQQDPGMELHLIHYSYGVNSTEKGDLSSESTVSRIRTEHFPLTLESARPSHTSQYLCASSPSGRADNEQFFGPGTRLTVL.

This sequence joins TRBV18 and TRBJ2-1; 13 nucleotides agree with TRBD2. V gave up 6 bases and J gave up 11 bases; unmatched junction bases: 10. CDR1 KGHSH and CDR2 LQKENI come from the germline V gene. The CDR3 is made up of 15 amino acids. CDR3: CASSQTSGRASKQFF. The CDR3 DNA reads TGTGCCAGCTCGCAAACTAGCGGGAGGGCCAGTAAGCAGTTCTTC.

The V call is TRBV18, the J call TRBJ1-1; the D is unclear. V was clipped by 5 bases and J by 1 base, with 11 bases between them. The germline gives CDR1 KGHSH, CDR2 LQKENI. The CDR3 sequence is 14 residues long. DNA for the CDR3: TGTGCCAGCTCAAGCCACGGAACGAACACTGAAGCTTTCTTT. As protein: CASSSHGTNTEAFF.

This rearrangement joins TRBV5-6 to TRBJ1-5, with D perhaps TRBD1 (5 bases). Trimming pared 4 bases from V and 5 bases from J, leaving 25 bases between. This CDR3 is 18 amino acids long. Per germline, CDR1 SGHDT and CDR2 YYEEEE. DNA of the CDR3: TGTGCCAGCAGCCCCGGCCCCGGGACTTATAGTTCGGATCAGCCCCAGCATTTT. This codes for CASSPGPGTYSSDQPQHF.

This clonotype was found many times. This chain uses TRBV7-9 with TRBJ1-5; D is unclear. Germline values: CDR1 SEHNR, CDR2 FQNEAQ (reference sequence). CDR3 length: 14 amino acids. The V end lost 1 base, the J end lost 5 bases, and 9 bases lay between the germline ends. Written as DNA, the CDR3 is TGTGCCAGCAGCTTAGGACAAGAATATCAGCCCCAGCATTTT. It translates to CASSLGQEYQPQHF. Full variable domain (rest looked up from reference TRBV7-9 and TRBJ1-5): DTGVSQNPRHKITKRGQNVTFRCDPISEHNRLYWYRQTLGQGPEFLTYFQNEAQLEKSRLLSDRFSAERPKGSFSTLEIQRTEQGDSAMYLCASSLGQEYQPQHFGDGTRLSIL.

The sample holds many counts of this clonotype. CDR3 protein: CASSLEVGQQNEQFF. CDR3 nucleotide sequence: TGTGCCAGCAGCTTAGAAGTGGGACAACAGAATGAGCAGTTCTTC. The chain employs TRBV11-2 and TRBJ2-1, with D possibly being TRBD1 (6 bases). Germline-derived CDR1 and CDR2 are SGHAT and FQNNGV. The CDR3 loop spans 15 amino acids. V was trimmed by 0 bases and J by 7 bases, leaving 13 bases between them.

In nucleotides, the CDR3 is TGCAGTGCTAGCTCGCGGGACGTGGTATACAATGAGCAGTTCTTC. Amino acid sequence: CSASSRDVVYNEQFF. The V gene is TRBV20-1, the J gene TRBJ2-1; a weak D match, TRBD2 (6 bases). The V gene's germline CDR1 is DFQATT and CDR2 SNEGSKA (reference sequence). V was clipped by 3 bases and J by 4 bases, with 16 bases between them. This CDR3 spans 15 amino acids.

This clonotype was recorded at least ten times. The gene calls are TRBV12-3 or TRBV12-4 and TRBJ1-1; perhaps TRBD1 as D (6 bases). Trimming stripped 6 bases from V and 0 bases from J, with 11 bases between. The CDR3 length is 14 residues. The CDR3 DNA reads as TGTGCCAGCAGGCTCGGGACACTGAACACTGAAGCTTTCTTT. Translated, it gives CASRLGTLNTEAFF.

This clonotype came up many times. V is TRBV6-1 and J is TRBJ1-1; D unclear. V dropped 0 bases and J dropped 10 bases, with 6 bases sitting between them. CDR1 is MNHNS and CDR2 is SASEGT in the germline V gene. The CDR3 is made up of 11 amino acids. CDR3: CASSEAAGAFF. CDR3 nucleotide sequence: TGTGCCAGCAGTGAAGCAGCTGGAGCTTTCTTT.